Below, 8 T cell receptor beta chains from the same sample are listed, as sequenced in a study of cytomegalovirus exposure and HLA in healthy donors. Use of 60 Vbeta and 13 Jbeta primers characterized the PCR. The assay was immunoSEQ multiplex PCR, and TCRdb's table has in-frame clones only and misses some. The top ten hold around 1.9% of the sample, which has roughly 89,000 clones, roughly 80% seen once. Specimen: PBMCs. The receptors here all came from a woman aged 25 to 39 in good health and CMV-seronegative.

V and J are TRBV19 and TRBJ2-1, with 9 bases identical to TRBD2. The germline CDR1 and CDR2 sequences are LNHDA and SQIVND (reference sequence). V lost 6 bases and J lost 4; bases outside the gene matches: 7. This CDR3 spans 15 amino acids. The CDR3 protein is CASRTPSGTYNEQFF. DNA of the CDR3: TGTGCCAGTAGGACCCCTAGCGGGACTTACAATGAGCAGTTCTTC.

The chain combines TRBV5-4 with TRBJ1-1; 7 bases align to TRBD1. V trimming: 4 bases; J trimming: 0 bases; junction bases outside the gene matches: 9. Germline assignment: CDR1 SGHNT and CDR2 YYREEE (reference sequence). This CDR3 is 16 amino acids long. CDR3 in DNA: TGTGCCAGCAGCCCAGGACAGGCGAGACTGAACACTGAAGCTTTCTTT. This sequence encodes CASSPGQARLNTEAFF.

This chain connects TRBV9 to TRBJ2-1; D not resolved. The CDR3 covers 15 residues. Germline CDR1 and CDR2: SGDLS and YYNGEE. Trimming left V 2 bases short and J 0 bases short, with 9 bases between. The CDR3, as DNA: TGTGCCAGCAGCGTCGTCATTAGCTCCTACAATGAGCAGTTCTTC. Translating it yields CASSVVISSYNEQFF. Full variable domain (missing parts from reference TRBV9 and TRBJ2-1): DSGVTQTPKHLITATGQRVTLRCSPRSGDLSVYWYQQSLDQGLQFLIQYYNGEERAKGNILERFSAQQFPDLHSELNLSSLELGDSALYFCASSVVISSYNEQFFGPGTRLTVL.

This clone was counted a few times. Distinct nucleotide sequences in the sample also encode this CDR3. CDR3 sequence (DNA): TGTGCCAGTAGTATTCGTAGCGGAGACTACAATGAGCAGTTCTTC. Its protein is CASSIRSGDYNEQFF. V usage is TRBV19 and J usage is TRBJ2-1, with D maybe TRBD2 (6 bases). The germline V gene encodes CDR1 LNHDA and CDR2 SQIVND (reference sequence). The CDR3 covers 15 residues. The germline V and J ends were trimmed by 3 bases and 3 bases, with 12 bases remaining between them.

The chain employs TRBV10-2 and TRBJ2-7; 11 bases line up with TRBD2. Trimming cost V 3 bases and J 1 base; bases outside gene matches: 5. This CDR3 has 16 amino acids. Germline V gene sequence: CDR1 WSHSY, CDR2 SAAADI. CDR3 protein: CASSEPGTSGSYEQYF. The CDR3 DNA sequence: TGCGCCAGCAGTGAACCGGGGACTAGCGGTTCCTACGAGCAGTACTTC.

The V gene is TRBV19, the J gene TRBJ1-5; D might be TRBD1 (6 bases). V was shortened by 4 bases and J by 3 bases, with 13 bases between the two germline ends. Germline CDR1 LNHDA, CDR2 SQIVND (reference sequence). CDR3 length: 15 residues. Here the CDR3 DNA reads TGTGCCAGTAGTAGTCCGGGACACGCCAATCAGCCCCAGCATTTT. Protein sequence: CASSSPGHANQPQHF.

This rearrangement joins TRBV5-5 to TRBJ2-7, with 12 bases lining up with TRBD2. Germline values: CDR1 SGHKS, CDR2 YYEKEE (reference sequence). The CDR3 has 16 residues. Unmatched junction bases numbered 3, after V lost 0 bases and J lost 2 bases. CDR3 sequence (DNA): TGTGCCAGCAGCTTGGGGACTAGCGGGGCCACCTACGAGCAGTACTTC. Its translation is CASSLGTSGATYEQYF.

This chain uses TRBV28 with TRBJ1-1; no clear D gene. The CDR3 covers 15 residues. Trimming took off 1 base at V and 1 base at J, with 10 bases between the two ends. Germline V CDR1 and CDR2: MDHEN, SYDVKM. The CDR3 region is CASSLYLTRNTEAFF. CDR3 coding DNA: TGTGCCAGCAGTTTATACCTGACAAGGAACACTGAAGCTTTCTTT.